The clone carrying this TCR beta chain was observed a few times. Germline CDR1 and CDR2: SGHDT and YYEEEE. V was pared by 1 base and J by 8 bases, with 9 bases between. The CDR3 contains 13 residues. Measured with immunoSEQ multiplex PCR; TCRdb has only the in-frame clones, and not every one. The sample consists of a few hundred thousand clones, 70% to 90% of them appearing once. The data were taken from a study of blood T cell repertoires in COVID-19. Study overall: T cells, B-cell-depleted T cells, or PBMCs provided the cDNA or gDNA that served as material.

V usage is TRBV5-6 and J usage is TRBJ1-4; D perhaps matches TRBD1 (6 bases). The specimen was peripheral blood. The TCR comes from a man aged 50-59 years who had recovered from COVID-19. The CDR3 protein is CASSLWTAEKLFF. CDR3 in DNA: TGTGCCAGCAGCTTGTGGACAGCGGAAAAACTGTTTTTT.